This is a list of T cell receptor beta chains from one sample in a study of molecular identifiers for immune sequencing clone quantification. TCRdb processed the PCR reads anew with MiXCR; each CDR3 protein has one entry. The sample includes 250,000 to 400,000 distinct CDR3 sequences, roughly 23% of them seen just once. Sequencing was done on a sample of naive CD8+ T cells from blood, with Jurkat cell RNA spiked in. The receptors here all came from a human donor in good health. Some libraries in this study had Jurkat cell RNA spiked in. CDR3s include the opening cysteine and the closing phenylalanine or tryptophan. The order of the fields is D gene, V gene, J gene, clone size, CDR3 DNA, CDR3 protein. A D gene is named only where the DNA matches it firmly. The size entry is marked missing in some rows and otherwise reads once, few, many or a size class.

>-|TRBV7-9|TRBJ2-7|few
TGTGCCAGCAGCTTACCTAGACCCGACTACGAGCAGTACTTC
CASSLPRPDYEQYF
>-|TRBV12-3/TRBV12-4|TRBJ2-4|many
TGTGCCAGCACTTTCCGGGACCTACCAAACATTCAGTACTTC
CASTFRDLPNIQYF
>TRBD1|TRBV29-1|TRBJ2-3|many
TGCAGCGTTCTGGGACAGGCGACGACAGATACGCAGTATTTT
CSVLGQATTDTQYF
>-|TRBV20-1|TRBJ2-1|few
TGCAGTGCTAGAGATTTGTCAGGGGCTGAGAATGAGCAGTTCTTC
CSARDLSGAENEQFF
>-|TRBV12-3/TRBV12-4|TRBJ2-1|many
TGTGCCAGCAGTTCCACAGGGTGGAATGAGCAGTTCTTC
CASSSTGWNEQFF
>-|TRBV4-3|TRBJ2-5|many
TGCGCCAGCAGCGCGCTACAGGGTGCGGAAGAGACCCAGTACTTC
CASSALQGAEETQYF
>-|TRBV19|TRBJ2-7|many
TGTGCCAGTAGTTTCGGAGAATCCTACGAGCAGTACTTC
CASSFGESYEQYF
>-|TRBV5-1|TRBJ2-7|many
TGCGCCAGCAGCGGTGGAGGGAGAAGCTCTGGGCACGAGCAGTACTTC
CASSGGGRSSGHEQYF
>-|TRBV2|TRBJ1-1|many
TGTGCCAGCAGTGAGACGAGAGGTGGCACTGAAGCTTTCTTT
CASSETRGGTEAFF
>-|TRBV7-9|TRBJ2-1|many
TGTGCCAGCAGCCGACCGGGACAATTGACCCATGAGCAGTTCTTC
CASSRPGQLTHEQFF
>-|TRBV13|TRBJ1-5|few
TGTGCCAGCAGCTTCGGGGTTAGACAGCCCCAGCATTTT
CASSFGVRQPQHF
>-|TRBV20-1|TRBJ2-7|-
TGCAGTGCTAGACCGTACCGGGACACTGACTACGAGCAGTACTTC
CSARPYRDTDYEQYF
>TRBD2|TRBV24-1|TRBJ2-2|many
TGTGCCACCACGGGACTAGCGGATGGCGGGGAGCTGTTTTTT
CATTGLADGGELFF
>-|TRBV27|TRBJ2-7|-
TGTGCCAGCAGTTTACTGGACAGTTCCTACGAGCGGTACTTC
CASSLLDSSYERYF
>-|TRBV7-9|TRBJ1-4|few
TGTGCCAGCAGCTTAGTTCGGGCGAATAAGAATGAAAAACTGTTTTTT
CASSLVRANKNEKLFF
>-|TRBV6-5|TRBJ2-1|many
TGTGCCAGCAGTTACGGTCCAGGAGAGCAGTTCTTC
CASSYGPGEQFF
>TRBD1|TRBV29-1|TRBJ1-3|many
TGCAGCGTACGGGACAGCCAGGCAGGAAACACCATATATTTT
CSVRDSQAGNTIYF